The 28 T cell receptor beta chains reported below all come from one sample, sequenced in a study of tumor-infiltrating lymphocytes in primary liver carcinoma. Unsorted whole blood served as the source of blood RNA, and germline DNA was extracted as well. Total RNA (around 500 ng) served as template for TCR beta cDNA synthesis primed by a constant-region primer. Libraries covering TCR beta were generated through three nested multiplex PCR rounds (using a slightly modified ARM-PCR). Forward primers for TRBV1-TRBV30 and a C-beta reverse primer served the first two PCR rounds, at about 11 cycles each. One entry per CDR3 protein results from TCRdb running MiXCR on the multiplex PCR reads. The table records a few hundred thousand distinct CDR3 sequences, 58% of them present only once. Sequencing used peripheral blood. Receptors originate from a woman aged 25 to 39 with primary liver carcinoma and hepatitis B virus infection.

Points on this clonotype: An end of the junction differs from the germline gene, which may be a read error. This chain uses TRBV5-1 with TRBJ2-6; 9 bases fit TRBD1. CDR3 length: 19 residues. Germline assignment: CDR1 SGHRS and CDR2 YFSETQ. CDR3 sequence reads: CASSSAAGTGFSGVNVLTF. The CDR3 DNA follows: TGCGCCAGCAGCTCTGCCGCCGGGACAGGGTTCTCTGGGGTCAACGTCCTGACTTTC.

This clonotype has a single count. The chain links TRBV5-1 to TRBJ1-4; a possible D gene is TRBD1 (5 bases). Between the trimmed V and J ends, which lost 4 bases and 6 bases, there was a span of 13 bases. In germline, CDR1 is SGHRS, CDR2 YFSETQ. There are 14 residues in the CDR3. CDR3 bases: TGCGCCAGCAGCCCCAGGACACTAGATGAAAAACTGTTTTTT. It encodes CASSPRTLDEKLFF. Variable domain in full (rest from reference TRBV5-1 and TRBJ1-4): KAGVTQTPRYLIKTRGQQVTLSCSPISGHRSVSWYQQTPGQGLQFLFEYFSETQRNKGNFPGRFSGRQFSNSRSEMNVSTLELGDSALYLCASSPRTLDEKLFFGSGTQLSVL.

This chain joins TRBV5-6 and TRBJ2-2, with D unclear. Germline-derived CDR1 and CDR2 are SGHDT and YYEEEE. Between the trimmed V and J ends, which lost 4 bases and 0 bases, there was a span of 13 bases. The CDR3 contains 16 residues. The CDR3 coding sequence is TGTGCCAGCAGCCATGGCCAGCGTGCGAACACCGGGGAGCTGTTTTTT. Protein: CASSHGQRANTGELFF.

Of note for this clonotype: A much larger clone lies a single base off, so this may be a read error. This chain connects TRBV29-1 to TRBJ2-6; maybe TRBD2 (5 bases). V lost 0 bases and J lost 2, with 8 bases in between. This CDR3 has 15 residues. Germline assignment: CDR1 SQVTM and CDR2 ANQGSEA. CDR3 nucleotide sequence: TGCAGCGTTGAAGATTACGGGGCTGGGGCCAACGTCCTGACTTTC. It translates to CSVEDYGAGANVLTF.

Details on this clonotype: Just one base apart from a much larger clone, this may be a read error. The chain couples TRBV14 to TRBJ2-3, with D possibly TRBD2 on 6 matching bases. Germline V CDR1 and CDR2: SGHDN, FVKESK. CDR3 length equals 17 residues. The CDR3, as DNA: TGTGCCGGCAGCCCAAACCGGTGGGAGGTATACCCAGATACGCAGTATTTT. This translates into CAGSPNRWEVYPDTQYF.

CDR3: CANTIGVGTGTKNIQYF. DNA of the CDR3: TGTGCCAACACCATAGGGGTCGGGACAGGGACGAAAAACATTCAGTACTTC. The chain combines TRBV12-3 or TRBV12-4 with TRBJ2-4; 9 nucleotides align to TRBD1. Unmatched junction bases numbered 17, after V lost 10 bases and J lost 4 bases. CDR3 length equals 17 residues.

As regards this clonotype: This sequence may be a read error, since a much larger clone differs from it by one base. The genes are TRBV29-1 and TRBJ2-1; D may be TRBD2 (6 bases). The CDR3 length is 13 residues. Germline V gene sequence: CDR1 SQVTM, CDR2 ANQGSEA. V lost 7 bases and J 4 bases, leaving 14 bases between the germline ends. CDR3 sequence: CSEEAGSYNEQFF. The CDR3 region has the DNA TGCAGCGAAGAAGCGGGCTCATACAATGAGCAGTTCTTC.

This chain connects TRBV6-1 to TRBJ2-2, with D perhaps matching TRBD1 (5 bases). CDR1 MNHNS and CDR2 SASEGT come from the germline V gene. V was cut by 3 bases and J by 4 bases, with 9 bases left in between. The CDR3 runs to 14 residues. The CDR3: CASSEDMLTGELFF. The CDR3 nucleotides read TGTGCCAGCAGTGAGGACATGCTCACCGGGGAGCTGTTTTTT.

This clonotype was counted at least ten times. This sequence joins TRBV4-1 and TRBJ2-5; D unresolved. This CDR3 has 14 amino acids. Looked up from germline, CDR1 is MGHRA and CDR2 is YSYEKL. The V and J ends lost 0 bases and 3 bases respectively, with 8 bases between them. The CDR3 reads CASSQDWQKETQYF. CDR3 coding DNA: TGCGCCAGCAGCCAAGATTGGCAGAAAGAGACCCAGTACTTC.

To note about this clonotype: Since a much larger clone is just one base distant, this may be a read error. The V gene is TRBV11-2, the J gene TRBJ1-1, with 9 bases fitting TRBD1. Germline CDR1 SGHAT, CDR2 FQNNGV. This CDR3 is 14 amino acids long. The DNA of the CDR3 is TGTGCCAGCTGCTTAAGGGACAGGGTAACTGAAGCTTTCTTT. Its protein is CASCLRDRVTEAFF.

The V and J genes are TRBV12-3 or TRBV12-4 and TRBJ2-3, with D possibly being TRBD1 (7 bases). With 3 bases removed from V and 1 base from J, the gap between germline ends came to 8 bases. This CDR3 has 14 residues. CDR3 sequence: CASSFRGGTDTQYF. The CDR3 region has the DNA TGTGCCAGCAGTTTCAGGGGGGGCACAGATACGCAGTATTTT.

As regards this clonotype: The conserved final phenylalanine or tryptophan is absent from the CDR3, which likely points to a read error. J is TRBJ2-2 and V is TRBV12-3 or TRBV12-4; D is unclear. Between the trimmed V and J ends, which lost 0 bases and 4 bases, there was a span of 0 bases. The CDR3 loop spans 12 amino acids. The CDR3 here is CASSLATGELFC. In nucleotides, the CDR3 is TGTGCCAGCAGTTTAGCCACCGGGGAGCTGTTTTGT.

As regards this clonotype: Sequence at one end of the junction differs from germline and may be a read error. The chain links TRBV11-1 to TRBJ2-7, with TRBD2 matching 9 bases. The V gene's germline CDR1 is SGHAT and CDR2 FQDESV (reference sequence). This CDR3 is built from 15 residues. This CDR3 is CASSSRQREAYEKYF. Written as DNA, the CDR3 is TGTGCCAGCAGCTCCCGGCAGCGGGAGGCATACGAGAAGTACTTC.

The count of this clonotype is one. Given a much more abundant clone one base away, this may be a read error. The chain is built from TRBV6-2 or TRBV6-3 and TRBJ2-7; the D is unclear. The CDR3 extends over 14 amino acids. CDR1 is MNHEY, CDR2 SVGEGT, per germline. The CDR3 loop reads CASSYSIRAYEKYF. In DNA, the CDR3 is TGTGCCAGCAGTTACTCGATCCGAGCCTACGAGAAGTACTTC.

As to this clonotype: A much bigger clone sits one base away, suggesting this may be a read error. The chain couples TRBV12-3 or TRBV12-4 to TRBJ2-4; D remains ambiguous. The CDR3 length is 14 residues. This CDR3 reads CTSSLKGSGNIQYF. The CDR3 DNA sequence: TGTACCAGCAGTTTAAAGGGCTCTGGAAACATTCAGTACTTC.

This chain links TRBV11-2 with TRBJ2-2; weak D call: TRBD2 (7 bases). V lost 7 bases, J lost 7 bases, and 19 bases lay in between. The germline CDR1 and CDR2 sequences are SGHAT and FQNNGV. The CDR3 runs to 15 residues. CDR3 protein: CASIRGRERSGELFF. Here the CDR3 DNA reads TGTGCCAGCATCCGGGGGCGGGAGAGGAGCGGGGAGCTGTTTTTT.

A word on this clonotype: With a much larger clone just one base away, this may be a read error. The V call is TRBV11-2, the J call TRBJ2-1; TRBD1 might be the D (5 bases). The ends were cut back, 3 bases at V and 9 bases at J, with 12 bases in the middle. There are 13 residues in the CDR3. Germline V lookup: CDR1 SGHAT, CDR2 FQNNGV. CDR3 in DNA: TGTGCCAGCAGCTTCCAGGGTAACAGTGAGCAGTTCTTC. This gives the protein CASSFQGNSEQFF.

In regard to this clonotype: At one boundary the junction diverges from the germline segment, which might be a read error. The rearrangement links TRBV11-2 to TRBJ2-7; 9 nucleotides align to TRBD1. The CDR3 sequence is 13 residues long. CDR1 SGHAT and CDR2 FQNNGV come from the germline V gene. The CDR3 here is CASSLGTGYEPYF. CDR3 coding DNA: TGTGCCAGCAGCCTCGGGACAGGGTACGAGCCGTACTTC.

The table lists this clonotype with a few counts. The chain links TRBV5-4 to TRBJ2-7, with a possible D match to TRBD2 (5 bases). Germline-derived CDR1 and CDR2 are SGHNT and YYREEE (reference sequence). CDR3 length equals 15 residues. Trimming pared 2 bases from V and 6 bases from J, leaving 18 bases between. CDR3 DNA sequence: TGTGCCAGCAGCTTAAGAGGGAGCGCTCCTACCGAGCAGTACTTC. This codes for CASSLRGSAPTEQYF.

The chain couples TRBV6-6 to TRBJ2-5; 9 bases line up with TRBD1. Germline CDR1 is MNHNY and CDR2 is SVGAGI (reference sequence). CDR3 size: 13 residues. The CDR3 DNA reads TGTACCACCAGGGACAGGGCCAAAGAGACCCAGTACTTC. Its protein product is CTTRDRAKETQYF.

This clonotype was seen only once. It may be a read error: a sequence one base away is much more abundant. The rearrangement joins TRBV29-1 to TRBJ2-1; D is uncertain. Germline V CDR1 and CDR2: SQVTM, ANQGSEA. The length of the CDR3 is 13 residues. CDR3 amino acids: CKLDEGSYNEQFF. For the CDR3, the DNA is TGCAAGCTAGACGAAGGCTCCTACAATGAGCAGTTCTTC.

The chain links TRBV5-6 to TRBJ2-7, with 9 nucleotides matching TRBD1. CDR3 size: 15 residues. The germline gives CDR1 SGHDT, CDR2 YYEEEE. J was trimmed by 7 bases and V by 4 bases; bases with no gene match: 12. CDR3 bases: TGTGCCAGCAGCACTCGGACAGGGGTTTCGGGGGAGCAGTACTTC. Protein: CASSTRTGVSGEQYF. Full variable domain (missing parts from reference TRBV5-6 and TRBJ2-7): DAGVTQSPTHLIKTRGQQVTLRCSPKSGHDTVSWYQQALGQGPQFIFQYYEEEERQRGNFPDRFSGHQFPNYSSELNVNALLLGDSALYLCASSTRTGVSGEQYFGPGTRLTVT.

This clonotype was counted many times. CDR3 region: CASSLEFTGVYEQYF. DNA for the CDR3: TGTGCCAGCAGCTTAGAGTTCACAGGTGTATACGAGCAGTACTTC. The V gene is TRBV11-2, the J gene TRBJ2-7; tentative D call: TRBD1 (5 bases). From germline, CDR1 is SGHAT and CDR2 FQNNGV. Trimming cost V 0 bases and J 4 bases, with 13 bases left between them. The length of the CDR3 is 15 residues.

Notes on this clonotype: This clone may be a read error of a much larger clone one base away. The chain has TRBV12-3 or TRBV12-4 and TRBJ2-3; no definite D call. The CDR3 spans 12 residues. Trimming cost V 8 bases and J 4 bases, with 10 bases left between them. The DNA of the CDR3 is TGTGCCAGCCGGATAGGCGCAGATACGCAGTATTTT. Protein sequence: CASRIGADTQYF.

The count of this clonotype is one. Here the CDR3 omits its conserved ending phenylalanine or tryptophan, so a read error is the likely source. The chain employs TRBV11-2 and TRBJ2-1; 9 bases line up with TRBD2. CDR1 is SGHAT and CDR2 is FQNNGV in the germline V gene. The CDR3 is 17 amino acids. The DNA of the CDR3 is TGTGCCAGCAGCGAAGGGCTGTGGACTAGCGTTTACAGTGAGCAGTTCATC. Protein sequence: CASSEGLWTSVYSEQFI.

For this clonotype: No conserved phenylalanine or tryptophan ends this CDR3, so it is likely a read error. The gene calls are TRBV30 and TRBJ2-1, with 8 bases that match TRBD1. Trimming cost V 8 bases and J 4 bases; bases outside gene matches: 13. There are 15 residues in the CDR3. CDR1 and CDR2 from the germline V gene are GTSNPN and SVGIG (reference sequence). CDR3 region: CAGRTGSSGYNEQFV. The CDR3 DNA reads as TGTGCCGGGCGGACAGGGAGTAGCGGATACAATGAGCAGTTCGTC.

About this clonotype: The junction shows a germline mismatch at one end, possibly a read error. This sequence joins TRBV13 and TRBJ2-3; TRBD2 matches 7 bases. This CDR3 contains 15 residues. Germline values: CDR1 PRHDT, CDR2 FYEKMQ (reference sequence). CDR3: CASSTPGLRAETQYF. The CDR3 DNA sequence: TGTGCCAGCAGCACCCCGGGACTACGCGCAGAAACGCAGTATTTT. Drawing the rest from reference TRBV13 and TRBJ2-3, the complete variable domain is AAGVIQSPRHLIKEKRETATLKCYPIPRHDTVYWYQQGPGQDPQFLISFYEKMQSDKGSIPDRFSAQQFSDYHSELNMSSLELGDSALYFCASSTPGLRAETQYFGPGTRLTVL.

The rearrangement links TRBV30 to TRBJ2-2, with no clear D. V shed 1 base and J shed 6 bases, with 3 bases lying between them. CDR1 and CDR2 from the germline V gene are GTSNPN and SVGIG (reference sequence). This CDR3 has 11 amino acids. Here the CDR3 reads CAWSAPGELFF. DNA of the CDR3: TGTGCCTGGAGTGCCCCCGGGGAGCTGTTTTTT.